This entry is about one TCR beta chain. This entry comes from a study of T-cell reconstitution after alpha-beta-depleted transplantation in children. Molecular barcoding with unique molecular identifiers was used for the TCRbeta library. TCRdb ran MiXCR on the PCR reads and lists one entry per CDR3 protein. The sample carries 670,000 or so distinct CDR3 sequences, about an eighth recorded once. The CDR3 is made up of 16 amino acids. CDR1 MGHDK and CDR2 SYGVNS come from the germline V gene. V was pared by 1 base and J by 4 bases, with 13 bases between. V and J are TRBV25-1 and TRBJ2-2, with D maybe TRBD1 (5 bases). The sequence derives from a girl aged 2-10 years with congenital amegakaryocytic thrombocytopenia, due to receive a stem cell transplant. This material consisted of PBMCs, taken before TCRalphabeta/CD19-depleted stem cell transplant. CDR3 residues: CASSELGRTPTGELFF. The DNA for the CDR3 is TGTGCCAGCAGTGAATTAGGCAGGACACCCACCGGGGAGCTGTTTTTT.